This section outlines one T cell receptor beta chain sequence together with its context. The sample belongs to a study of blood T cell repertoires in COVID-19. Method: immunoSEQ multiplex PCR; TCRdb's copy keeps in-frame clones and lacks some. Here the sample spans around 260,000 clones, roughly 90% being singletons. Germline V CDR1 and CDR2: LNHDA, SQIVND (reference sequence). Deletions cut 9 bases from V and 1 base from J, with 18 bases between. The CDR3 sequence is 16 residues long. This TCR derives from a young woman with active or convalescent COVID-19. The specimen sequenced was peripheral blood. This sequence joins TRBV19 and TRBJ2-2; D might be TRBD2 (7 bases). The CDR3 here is CARALAGEGNTGELFF. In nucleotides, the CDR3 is TGTGCCAGGGCTTTGGCAGGGGAGGGGAACACCGGGGAGCTGTTTTTT.